The rows below give T cell receptor beta chains drawn from one sample of a study of blood T cell repertoires in COVID-19. The table came from immunoSEQ multiplex PCR; TCRdb's copy has only in-frame clones and leaves some out. Here the sample spans 350,000 or so clones, roughly nine tenths being singletons. The sample consisted of PBMCs or T cells enriched from blood (not recorded which). These receptor sequences come from a woman in her thirties who had recovered from COVID-19. Both conserved end residues are part of each CDR3. Fields, in order: V gene, J gene, D gene, clone size, CDR3 DNA, CDR3 protein. D genes are given only for firm matches. A row's size may be missing; if present it is once, few, many or a size class.

>TRBV7-6|TRBJ2-7|.|.
TGTGCCCCAAGAACAGGGACGGGCGACGAGCAGTACTTC
CAPRTGTGDEQYF
>TRBV2|TRBJ1-1|.|.
TGTGCCAGCAGTGAAGCGCGAGGAGGGGTTGAAGCTTTCTTT
CASSEARGGVEAFF
>TRBV2|TRBJ2-1|TRBD2|.
TGTGCCAGCAGCGTGACTAGCGGGGGAAACAATGAGCAGTTCTTC
CASSVTSGGNNEQFF
>TRBV5-1|TRBJ2-7|TRBD1|.
TGCGCCAGCAGCCCCACGCCGGGACAGGGTGGCTACGAGCAGTACTTC
CASSPTPGQGGYEQYF
>TRBV27|TRBJ1-4|TRBD1|.
TGTGCCAGCAGTTTAGTTGGGACAGGGGGAACTAATGAAAAACTGTTTTTT
CASSLVGTGGTNEKLFF
>TRBV2|TRBJ2-7|TRBD2|.
TGTGCCAGCAGTGGGGGGGGTTACGAGCAGTACTTC
CASSGGGYEQYF
>TRBV3-1/TRBV3-2|TRBJ2-5|.|once
TGTGCCAGCAGCCTACGGACTACCCAAGAGACCCAGTACTTC
CASSLRTTQETQYF
>TRBV2|TRBJ1-1|.|few
TGTGCCAGCAGTCCAACAGGGAAGACTGAAGCTTTCTTT
CASSPTGKTEAFF
>TRBV2|TRBJ1-4|.|few
TGTGCCAGCAGCCCGGGACAACAAAAACTGTTTTTT
CASSPGQQKLFF
>TRBV5-1|TRBJ1-4|.|.
TGCGCCAGCGGATCCGGAGACAGTAAAGGGGAAAAACTGTTTTTT
CASGSGDSKGEKLFF
>TRBV5-8|TRBJ2-3|TRBD1|few
TGTGCCAGCAGTCCAACCCGGACAGGGTTCGCAGATACGCAGTATTTT
CASSPTRTGFADTQYF
>TRBV18|TRBJ2-3|TRBD2|.
TGTGCCAGCTCACCACCGGGGGGGGATACGCAGTATTTT
CASSPPGGDTQYF